The 25 T cell receptor beta chains given below trace back to one sample, sequenced in a study of glioma-infiltrating T cells. The iRepertoire nested amplicon-rescue multiplex PCR amplified TCR alpha and beta CDR3s from RNA. TCRdb re-derived calls from the multiplex PCR reads in MiXCR, one entry per CDR3 protein. This table holds about 200,000 distinct CDR3 sequences, 30% to 40% found once. Input material: glioma tissue, nonneoplastic brain tissue, or PBMCs (not recorded which). All receptors come from a human donor with low-grade glioma or glioblastoma, undergoing nonglioma brain surgery, or in good health (not recorded which).

The J gene is TRBJ2-1, the V gene TRBV7-3, with TRBD2 matching over 10 bases. Germline V gene sequence: CDR1 SGHTA, CDR2 FQGTGA. This CDR3 spans 15 amino acids. The V gene end was trimmed by 5 bases and the J gene end by 8 bases; junction bases not matched to a gene: 9. CDR3 sequence reads: CASSPGTSVLDEQFF. CDR3 nucleotides: TGTGCCAGCAGCCCCGGGACTAGCGTCTTGGATGAGCAGTTCTTC.

In this sample, this clonotype turned up many times. The rearrangement uses TRBV4-1 and TRBJ1-2; 9 bases are a match to TRBD1. The CDR3 spans 16 residues. The germline CDR1 and CDR2 sequences are MGHRA and YSYEKL. J lost 1 base, V lost 4 bases, and 7 bases had no gene match. The CDR3 region is CASSPTGGPINYGYTF. The CDR3 nucleotides read TGCGCCAGCAGCCCGACAGGGGGGCCGATTAACTATGGCTACACCTTC.

This clonotype was recorded a few times. DNA of the CDR3: TGTGCCAGCTCTCACGAGGGCATACAGCCAAGAGGCTATGGCTACACCTTC. Protein: CASSHEGIQPRGYGYTF. This chain connects TRBV18 to TRBJ1-2; no clear D. The CDR3 is 17 amino acids. Germline CDR1 reads KGHSH; CDR2 reads LQKENI. The V and J ends lost 6 bases and 4 bases respectively, with 24 bases between them. The entire variable domain, with the rest obtained from reference TRBV18 and TRBJ1-2, is as follows: NAGVMQNPRHLVRRRGQEARLRCSPMKGHSHVYWYRQLPEEGLKFMVYLQKENIIDESGMPKERFSAEFPKEGPSILRIQQVVRGDSAAYFCASSHEGIQPRGYGYTFGSGTRLTVV.

This clonotype came up many times. The chain carries TRBV25-1 and TRBJ2-7; D call uncertain. V lost 4 bases and J lost 2, with 12 bases in between. CDR1 is MGHDK, CDR2 SYGVNS, per germline. This CDR3 comprises 14 residues. The CDR3 DNA is TGTGCCAGCAGTGCGCCTTTTTCTCCCTACGAGCAGTACTTC. Protein: CASSAPFSPYEQYF.

This clonotype showed up many times. The J gene is TRBJ2-1, the V gene TRBV6-1; D uncertain. Between the trimmed V and J ends, which lost 7 bases and 3 bases, there was a span of 16 bases. The V gene's germline CDR1 is MNHNS and CDR2 SASEGT. The CDR3 runs 15 residues. CDR3 coding DNA: TGTGCCAGCACCCCAGTGGCACTACGCTACAATGAGCAGTTCTTC. This gives the protein CASTPVALRYNEQFF.

This clonotype was observed at least ten times. J is TRBJ1-2 and V is TRBV6-2 or TRBV6-3; D not resolved. The V gene lost 7 bases and the J gene lost 7 bases, with 13 bases spanning the gap. This CDR3 comprises 12 residues. The germline gives CDR1 MNHEY, CDR2 SVGEGT. CDR3 region: CASTDPAGGYTF. CDR3 in DNA: TGTGCCAGCACCGACCCCGCGGGTGGCTACACCTTC.

As to this clonotype: A clone one base away is much larger, so this may be a read error. The chain recombines TRBV4-1 with TRBJ2-7; TRBD1 matches at 9 bases. Germline loops: CDR1 MGHRA, CDR2 YSYEKL. CDR3 size: 14 residues. The CDR3 region is CAGSQGTGRYEQYF. The CDR3 nucleotides are TGCGCCGGCAGCCAAGGGACAGGGAGGTACGAGCAGTACTTC.

This clonotype came up a few times. The chain uses TRBV5-8 and TRBJ2-1; 7 bases line up with TRBD1. CDR1 is SGHTS and CDR2 is YDEGEE in the germline V gene. The V segment lost 1 base and the J segment 6 bases; nucleotides outside the gene matches: 4. This CDR3 spans 14 amino acids. CDR3 nucleotide sequence: TGTGCCAGCAGCTTGATGGACAGGTTCAATGAGCAGTTCTTC. This encodes CASSLMDRFNEQFF.

The chain joins TRBV6-2 or TRBV6-3 to TRBJ2-7; 11 nucleotides match TRBD2. Germline trimming cut 7 bases from V and 11 bases from J; bases unmatched to any gene: 7. The CDR3 is 12 residues long. Germline CDR1 reads MNHEY; CDR2 reads SVGEGT. This CDR3 is CASTRLAGRKYF. CDR3 DNA: TGTGCCAGCACCAGACTAGCGGGGCGGAAGTACTTC.

The chain links TRBV2 to TRBJ2-2; TRBD1 matches 8 bases. V shed 6 bases, J shed 3 bases, and the junction held 3 bases outside the gene matches. CDR3 size: 14 residues. Germline lookup yields CDR1 SNHLY and CDR2 FYNNEI. CDR3 nucleotides: TGTGCCAGCAGGGGGGGACAGGACACCGGGGAGCTGTTTTTT. It translates to CASRGGQDTGELFF.

This clonotype occurred many times. Compared with germline, one end of the junction differs, possibly owing to a read error. The rearrangement joins TRBV5-1 to TRBJ2-5; no clear D gene. The CDR3 has 11 amino acids. Germline V CDR1 and CDR2: SGHRS, YFSETQ. CDR3 protein: CASSYQETQYF. DNA for the CDR3: TGTGCCAGCTCGTACCAAGAGACCCAGTACTTC. Full variable domain (outside the CDR3, taken from reference TRBV5-1 and TRBJ2-5): KAGVTQTPRYLIKTRGQQVTLSCSPISGHRSVSWYQQTPGQGLQFLFEYFSETQRNKGNFPGRFSGRQFSNSRSEMNVSTLELGDSALYLCASSYQETQYFGPGTRLLVL.

This chain uses TRBV29-1 with TRBJ2-2; D not resolved. V gave up 3 bases and J gave up 1 base, with 6 bases separating them. The germline V gene has CDR1 SQVTM and CDR2 ANQGSEA. The CDR3 sequence is 13 residues long. Here the CDR3 reads CSVDRLNTGELFF. The CDR3 DNA is TGCAGCGTTGACCGACTGAACACCGGGGAGCTGTTTTTT.

The CDR3 region is CSASPGTSGSSYEQYF. CDR3 bases: TGCAGTGCTAGCCCGGGGACTAGCGGGAGCTCCTACGAGCAGTACTTC. The V call is TRBV20-1, the J call TRBJ2-7; 14 bases fit TRBD2. CDR1 and CDR2 (germline): DFQATT, SNEGSKA (reference sequence). The CDR3 is 16 residues long. Trimming took 3 bases from V and 0 from J; bases not matched to a gene: 4.

This clonotype was picked up many times. The chain recombines TRBV6-1 with TRBJ2-5; 7 bases align to TRBD2. This CDR3 has 14 amino acids. Germline V CDR1 and CDR2: MNHNS, SASEGT. Germline trimming cut 6 bases from V and 1 base from J; bases unmatched to any gene: 5. This CDR3 reads CASSHTSAQETQYF. CDR3 nucleotide sequence: TGTGCCAGCAGCCATACTAGCGCCCAAGAGACCCAGTACTTC.

This clonotype has at least ten counts. V and J are TRBV11-2 and TRBJ2-5; D is unresolved. The V gene's germline CDR1 is SGHAT and CDR2 FQNNGV. V gave up 6 bases and J gave up 5 bases, with 19 bases separating them. The CDR3 has 15 residues. As DNA, the CDR3 is TGTGCCAGCAGAAACCTACAGAGCGCACAGGAGACCCAGTACTTC. Translating it yields CASRNLQSAQETQYF.

Many counts were recorded for this clonotype. V and J are TRBV6-1 and TRBJ1-2, with 9 nucleotides matching TRBD1. V dropped 7 bases and J dropped 4; count of bases not matched to a gene: 4. CDR1 MNHNS and CDR2 SASEGT come from the germline V gene. The CDR3 has 13 residues. CDR3 protein: CASKGQGPYGYTF. The CDR3 DNA reads as TGTGCCAGCAAGGGACAGGGCCCCTATGGCTACACCTTC.

This clonotype was counted many times. The CDR3 loop reads CASSPTLRGEDTQYF. The CDR3 bases are TGTGCCAGCTCACCAACCCTCAGGGGGGAAGATACGCAGTATTTT. This rearrangement joins TRBV18 to TRBJ2-3, with D perhaps TRBD1 (7 bases). The V end lost 2 bases, the J end lost 5 bases, and 14 bases lay between the germline ends. Germline CDR1 KGHSH, CDR2 LQKENI. The CDR3 covers 15 residues.

This clonotype has ten or more counts. The rearrangement uses TRBV20-1 and TRBJ2-3, with a weak D call TRBD2 (6 bases). Trimming removed 6 bases at V and 3 bases at J, with 22 bases between. In germline, CDR1 is DFQATT, CDR2 SNEGSKA (reference sequence). CDR3 length: 16 amino acids. The CDR3 sequence: CSALRDSGLITDTQYF. DNA for the CDR3: TGCAGTGCCCTACGGGACTCCGGCCTAATTACAGATACGCAGTATTTT.

This clonotype occurred many times. This chain links TRBV7-2 with TRBJ2-7; 9 nucleotides line up with TRBD1. Germline V gene data show CDR1 as SGHTA and CDR2 as FQGNSA. This CDR3 spans 15 amino acids. Trimming cost V 0 bases and J 3 bases; bases outside gene matches: 3. CDR3 bases: TGTGCCAGCAGCTTAGCCGGGACAGGGAACTACGAGCAGTACTTC. This codes for CASSLAGTGNYEQYF. Full variable domain (remainder filled in from reference TRBV7-2 and TRBJ2-7): GAGVSQSPSNKVTEKGKDVELRCDPISGHTALYWYRQSLGQGLEFLIYFQGNSAPDKSGLPSDRFSAERTGGSVSTLTIQRTQQEDSAVYLCASSLAGTGNYEQYFGPGTRLTVT.

The V and J genes are TRBV27 and TRBJ2-6; TRBD1 agrees at 10 bases. This CDR3 is 18 amino acids long. Germline CDR1 is MNHEY and CDR2 is SMNVEV (reference sequence). The trim removed 8 bases at V and 0 bases at J, leaving 10 bases unmatched. The CDR3 spells CASRTGRTGGSGANVLTF. CDR3 coding DNA: TGTGCCAGCCGTACAGGACGGACAGGGGGCTCTGGGGCCAACGTCCTGACTTTC.

This clonotype was found many times. The chain joins TRBV28 to TRBJ2-7; 7 bases are a match to TRBD1. Germline lookup yields CDR1 MDHEN and CDR2 SYDVKM. V lost 4 bases to trimming and J lost 12 bases; unmatched junction nucleotides: 18. There are 15 residues in the CDR3. CDR3 coding DNA: TGTGCCAGCAGTTCGTCCGGGACAGCCGCTCGAATTCCGTACTTC. This translates into CASSSSGTAARIPYF.

This clonotype was observed a handful of times. A much larger clone differs by one base, so this may be a read error. This rearrangement joins TRBV27 to TRBJ2-7; D call uncertain. Germline V gene data show CDR1 as MNHEY and CDR2 as SMNVEV (reference sequence). This CDR3 comprises 13 residues. The CDR3 sequence: CASGLSWGYEQYF. The CDR3 DNA reads TGTGCCAGCGGTTTATCTTGGGGTTACGAGCAGTACTTC.

On this clonotype itself: A read error may be the cause here, since a much bigger clone is one base away. This rearrangement joins TRBV19 to TRBJ1-1, with D possibly being TRBD1 (6 bases). CDR1 LNHDA and CDR2 SQIVND come from the germline V gene (reference sequence). This CDR3 has 15 residues. Here the CDR3 reads CASTWGNRENNEAFF. DNA for the CDR3: TGTGCCAGTACGTGGGGAAACAGGGAGAACAATGAAGCTTTCTTT.

The table lists this clonotype with a few counts. One end of the junction does not line up with germline, which may come from a read error. The V gene is TRBV12-3 or TRBV12-4, the J gene TRBJ2-1; 9 bases fit TRBD2. The CDR3 runs to 12 residues. The CDR3 DNA sequence: TGTGCCAGCAGTTTAGGCGGGAGGGGCTTCCTCTTC. Translating it yields CASSLGGRGFLF.

This clonotype has more than one count but fewer than ten. The chain recombines TRBV29-1 with TRBJ2-5; D is unresolved. The germline gives CDR1 SQVTM, CDR2 ANQGSEA. V was cut by 8 bases and J by 5 bases, with 18 bases left in between. The CDR3 contains 13 residues. CDR3 sequence: CSSTSTRSETQYF. Here the CDR3 DNA reads TGCAGCTCAACATCCACTCGTTCGGAGACCCAGTACTTC.